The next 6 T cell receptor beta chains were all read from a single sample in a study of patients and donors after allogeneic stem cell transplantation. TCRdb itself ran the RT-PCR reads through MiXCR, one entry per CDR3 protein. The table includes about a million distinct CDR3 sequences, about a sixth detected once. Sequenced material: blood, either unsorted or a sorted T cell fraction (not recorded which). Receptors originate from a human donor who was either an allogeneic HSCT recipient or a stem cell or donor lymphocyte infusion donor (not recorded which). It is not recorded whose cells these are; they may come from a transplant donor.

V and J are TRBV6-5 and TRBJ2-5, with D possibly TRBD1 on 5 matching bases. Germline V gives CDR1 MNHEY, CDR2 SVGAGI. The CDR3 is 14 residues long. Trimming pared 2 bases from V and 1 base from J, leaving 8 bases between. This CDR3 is CASSYGAAQETQYF. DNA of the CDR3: TGTGCCAGCAGTTACGGGGCAGCCCAAGAGACCCAGTACTTC.

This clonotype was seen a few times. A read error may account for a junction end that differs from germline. DNA of the CDR3: TGCGCCAGCAGCTTGGCCAATCGACAGGTGTCTTCCTTC. Translation: CASSLANRQVSSF. The gene calls are TRBV5-1 and TRBJ2-5, with a tentative D call TRBD1 (6 bases). Germline lookup yields CDR1 SGHRS and CDR2 YFSETQ. The CDR3 sequence is 13 residues long.

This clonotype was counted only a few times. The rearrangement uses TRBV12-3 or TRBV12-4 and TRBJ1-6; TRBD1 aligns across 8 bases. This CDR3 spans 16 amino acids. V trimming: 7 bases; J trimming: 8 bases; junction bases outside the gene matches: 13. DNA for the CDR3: TGTGCCAGCACCCGGGACAGGCCAAGGCCCGATTCACCCCTCCACTTT. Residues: CASTRDRPRPDSPLHF.

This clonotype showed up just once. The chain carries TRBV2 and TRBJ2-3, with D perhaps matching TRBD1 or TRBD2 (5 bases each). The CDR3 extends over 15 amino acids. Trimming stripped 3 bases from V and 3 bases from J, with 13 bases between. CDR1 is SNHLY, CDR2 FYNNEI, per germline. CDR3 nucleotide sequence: TGTGCCAGCAGTGAGACGAAGGGACCTACAGATACGCAGTATTTT. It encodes CASSETKGPTDTQYF.

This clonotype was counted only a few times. The CDR3 loop is CASSPSVRNEKLFF. In nucleotides, the CDR3 is TGTGCCAGCAGTCCCAGCGTAAGGAACGAAAAACTGTTTTTT. The V gene is TRBV12-3 or TRBV12-4, the J gene TRBJ1-4; D is ambiguous. Trimming stripped 5 bases from V and 8 bases from J, with 15 bases between. CDR3 length: 14 amino acids.

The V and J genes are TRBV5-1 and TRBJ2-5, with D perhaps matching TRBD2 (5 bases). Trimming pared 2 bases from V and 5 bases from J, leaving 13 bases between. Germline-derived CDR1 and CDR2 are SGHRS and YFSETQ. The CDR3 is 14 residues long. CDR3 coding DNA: TGCGCCAGCAGCTTTTTGGAAGGGAGTGAGACCCAGTACTTC. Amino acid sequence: CASSFLEGSETQYF.